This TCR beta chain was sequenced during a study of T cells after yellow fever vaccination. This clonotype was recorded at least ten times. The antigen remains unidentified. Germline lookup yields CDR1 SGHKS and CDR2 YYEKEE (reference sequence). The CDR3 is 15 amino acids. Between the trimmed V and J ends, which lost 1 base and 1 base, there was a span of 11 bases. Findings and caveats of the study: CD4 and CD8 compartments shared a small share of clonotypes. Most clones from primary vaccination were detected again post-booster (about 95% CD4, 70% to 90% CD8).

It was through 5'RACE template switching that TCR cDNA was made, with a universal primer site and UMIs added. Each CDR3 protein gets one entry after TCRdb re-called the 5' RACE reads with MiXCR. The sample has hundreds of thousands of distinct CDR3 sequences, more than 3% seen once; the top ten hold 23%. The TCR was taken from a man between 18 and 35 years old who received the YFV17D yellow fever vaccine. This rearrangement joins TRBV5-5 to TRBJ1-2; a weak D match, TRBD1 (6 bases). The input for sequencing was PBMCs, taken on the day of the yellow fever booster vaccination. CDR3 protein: CASSLIGGFNYGYTF. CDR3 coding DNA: TGTGCCAGCAGCTTGATAGGGGGATTTAACTATGGCTACACCTTC. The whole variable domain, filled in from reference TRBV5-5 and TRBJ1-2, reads DAGVTQSPTHLIKTRGQQVTLRCSPISGHKSVSWYQQVLGQGPQFIFQYYEKEERGRGNFPDRFSARQFPNYSSELNVNALLLGDSALYLCASSLIGGFNYGYTFGSGTRLTVV.